One sample yielded the 30 T cell receptor beta chains listed below, sequenced in a study of immune heterogeneity within non-small cell lung tumors. Multiplex PCR amplified the TCR beta CDR3 region. Its first round ran for approximately 10 cycles with 32 V and 13 J primers. TCRdb ran MiXCR on the multiplex PCR reads and lists one entry per CDR3 protein. Among tens of thousands of distinct CDR3 sequences, around 26% were seen once, and the ten largest hold 3.5% to 4.5%. Template input, which was bulk tumor genomic DNA, totaled roughly 540 ng per sample. Several spatially distant biopsies were obtained per primary tumor intraoperatively. Those enrolled were patients newly diagnosed with untreated non-small cell lung cancer and undergoing curative surgery. Sequencing was carried out using lung tumor tissue. These TCRs come from a man between 40 and 49 years old with non-small cell lung cancer.

This clonotype turned up a few times. This chain links TRBV18 with TRBJ1-1, with D possibly TRBD1 on 5 matching bases. The length of the CDR3 is 14 residues. Germline V gene sequence: CDR1 KGHSH, CDR2 LQKENI. Trimming shortened V by 5 bases and J by 3 bases, and 13 bases separated the two germline ends. In DNA form, the CDR3 reads TGTGCCAGCTCAAGCAGGGTTACGGACACTGAAGCTTTCTTT. It codes for CASSSRVTDTEAFF.

This clonotype was found a few times. The chain employs TRBV6-1 and TRBJ2-7; 11 bases match TRBD1. Trimming took 6 bases from V and 6 from J; bases not matched to a gene: 1. Germline V gives CDR1 MNHNS, CDR2 SASEGT. This CDR3 region has 12 residues. The CDR3 bases are TGTGCCAGCAGGGGACAGGGGGGCGAGCAGTACTTC. It translates to CASRGQGGEQYF.

Worth noting for this clonotype: This sequence may be a read error, since a much larger clone differs from it by one base. The chain recombines TRBV6-2 or TRBV6-3 with TRBJ2-3; TRBD2 matches 11 bases. Germline values: CDR1 MNHEY, CDR2 SVGEGT. There are 17 residues in the CDR3. CDR3 amino acids: CASTPAGSGRVRNTLYF. In nucleotides, the CDR3 is TGTGCCAGCACTCCCGCAGGTAGCGGGAGGGTTAGGAATACGCTGTATTTT.

This clonotype was counted ten times or more. This chain's CDR3 is CASSSRETQYF. The CDR3 region has the DNA TGTGCCAGCAGTTCCAGGGAGACCCAGTACTTC. This chain uses TRBV28 with TRBJ2-5; D unclear. The CDR3 extends over 11 amino acids. CDR1 MDHEN and CDR2 SYDVKM come from the germline V gene. The germline V and J ends were trimmed by 4 bases and 5 bases, with 5 bases remaining between them.

This clonotype was detected only a few times. This sequence joins TRBV5-5 and TRBJ2-7; D ambiguous. This CDR3 has 15 amino acids. Germline CDR1 and CDR2: SGHKS and YYEKEE (reference sequence). V lost 0 bases, J lost 0 bases, and 10 bases lay in between. DNA for the CDR3: TGTGCCAGCAGCTTGGCAGATTACAGCTCCTACGAGCAGTACTTC. It yields the protein CASSLADYSSYEQYF.

Many counts were recorded for this clonotype. This chain joins TRBV7-2 and TRBJ2-1; D is unresolved. CDR1 is SGHTA, CDR2 FQGNSA, per germline. CDR3 length equals 15 residues. Trimming removed 4 bases from V and 0 bases from J, with 10 bases in between. The CDR3 is CASSYDLNSYNEQFF. The CDR3 nucleotides read TGTGCCAGCAGCTATGACCTTAACTCCTACAATGAGCAGTTCTTC.

Ten or more counts support this clonotype. The V call is TRBV2, the J call TRBJ2-1; 15 nucleotides line up with TRBD2. V was clipped by 6 bases and J by 6 bases; unmatched bases: 3. Germline V gene lookup returns CDR1 SNHLY and CDR2 FYNNEI. This CDR3 region has 15 residues. CDR3 protein: CASRRTSGRANEQFF. The CDR3 DNA is TGTGCCAGCAGAAGGACTAGCGGGAGGGCCAATGAGCAGTTCTTC. The full variable domain, completed using reference TRBV2 and TRBJ2-1, is EPEVTQTPSHQVTQMGQEVILRCVPISNHLYFYWYRQILGQKVEFLVSFYNNEISEKSEIFDDQFSVERPDGSNFTLKIRSTKLEDSAMYFCASRRTSGRANEQFFGPGTRLTVL.

This clonotype was detected many times. J is TRBJ1-2 and V is TRBV2, with D tentatively TRBD1 (5 bases). This CDR3 has 15 residues. The V end lost 7 bases, the J end lost 2 bases, and 17 bases lay between the germline ends. CDR1 SNHLY and CDR2 FYNNEI come from the germline V gene. CDR3 DNA sequence: TGTGCCAGCACCGGGGGGGGAGGCGTCAACTATGGCTACACCTTC. Amino acids: CASTGGGGVNYGYTF.

This clonotype was picked up a small number of times. The chain carries TRBV20-1 and TRBJ2-7, with TRBD2 matching over 9 bases. After removal of 0 bases from V and 5 bases from J, the junction contained 11 bases not matched to a gene. The CDR3 contains 16 residues. Germline lookup yields CDR1 DFQATT and CDR2 SNEGSKA (reference sequence). CDR3 loop: CSARDRSGRTSHEQYF. CDR3 bases: TGCAGTGCTAGAGATCGAAGCGGGAGGACGAGCCACGAGCAGTACTTC.

This clonotype is judged medium-sized (0.01 to 0.1%). A junction end diverges from the germline sequence, so it may reflect a read error. This rearrangement joins TRBV19 to TRBJ1-2; 7 positions agree with TRBD1. The CDR3 contains 12 residues. Looked up from germline, CDR1 is LNHDA and CDR2 is SQIVND (reference sequence). CDR3 amino acids: CASRRDSYGYTF. DNA for the CDR3: TGCGCCAGCAGGAGGGACAGCTATGGCTACACCTTC.

This clonotype was seen a few times. The rearrangement uses TRBV18 and TRBJ2-2; D remains ambiguous. The CDR3 length is 14 residues. CDR1 KGHSH and CDR2 LQKENI come from the germline V gene. The V end lost 3 bases, the J end lost 4 bases, and 9 bases lay between the germline ends. Here the CDR3 reads CASSPPHTTGELFF. The CDR3 DNA follows: TGTGCCAGCTCACCTCCCCACACCACCGGGGAGCTGTTTTTT.

The chain carries TRBV4-3 and TRBJ1-6; D gene uncertain. CDR1 and CDR2 (germline): LGHNA, YSLEER. The V and J ends lost 6 bases and 4 bases respectively, with 19 bases between them. This CDR3 has 17 amino acids. CDR3 bases: TGCGCCAGCAGACAGCATGACGAAGGACGGTATAATTCACCCCTCCACTTT. The encoded protein is CASRQHDEGRYNSPLHF.

Notes on this clonotype: A clone one base away is much larger, so this may be a read error. J is TRBJ1-4 and V is TRBV5-1, with D maybe TRBD1 (5 bases). The V gene lost 7 bases and the J gene lost 8 bases, with 15 bases spanning the gap. Germline V gene data show CDR1 as SGHRS and CDR2 as YFSETQ. The CDR3 contains 13 residues. In DNA form, the CDR3 reads TGCGCCAGCCTTCGGACAACGGACGAAAAACTGTTTTTT. As protein: CASLRTTDEKLFF.

The chain combines TRBV5-1 with TRBJ2-1, with 11 bases that match TRBD2. Looked up from germline, CDR1 is SGHRS and CDR2 is YFSETQ. The CDR3 has 16 amino acids. J lost 4 bases, V lost 3 bases, and 6 bases had no gene match. DNA for the CDR3: TGCGCCAGCAGCTCGGGAGGGACTAGCGGATACAATGAGCAGTTCTTC. Translating it yields CASSSGGTSGYNEQFF.

This clonotype showed up just once. A clone one base away is much larger, so this may be a read error. V usage is TRBV7-2 and J usage is TRBJ2-7, with D perhaps matching TRBD1 or TRBD2 (5 bases each). Germline V gene data show CDR1 as SGHTA and CDR2 as FQGNSA. The CDR3 consists of 11 residues. V lost 5 bases, J lost 8 bases, and 10 bases lay in between. CDR3 protein: CASSLGTKQYF. As DNA, the CDR3 is TGTGCCAGCAGCCTAGGGACGAAGCAGTACTTC.

This clonotype was picked up many times. The gene calls are TRBV5-1 and TRBJ1-2, with D hard to call. The CDR3 runs 15 residues. V lost 3 bases, J lost 6 bases, and 18 bases lay in between. Germline CDR1 and CDR2: SGHRS and YFSETQ. CDR3 bases: TGCGCCAGCAGCTGGGGAAATAACGGGGTAGATGGCTACACCTTC. Encoded protein: CASSWGNNGVDGYTF.

This clonotype appeared a few times. The rearrangement uses TRBV29-1 and TRBJ1-2; unclear D gene. Germline CDR1 and CDR2: SQVTM and ANQGSEA. The CDR3 length is 14 residues. Trimming removed 3 bases from V and 2 bases from J, with 13 bases in between. CDR3 bases: TGCAGCGTTGACGTCGTGCAGAGCAACTATGGCTACACCTTC. Translating it yields CSVDVVQSNYGYTF.

Note on this clonotype: This is likely a read error, given that the CDR3 carries no conserved phenylalanine or tryptophan at its end. This chain connects TRBV30 to TRBJ2-5; D ambiguous. The CDR3 contains 12 residues. CDR1 is GTSNPN, CDR2 SVGIG, per germline (reference sequence). The CDR3 DNA is TGTGCCTGGAGTGTAAATATGGAGAGCCAGTACATC. Amino acid sequence: CAWSVNMESQYI.

This clonotype came up many times. Here the CDR3 DNA reads TGTGCCAGCAGGGAGACTAATGAAAAACTGTTTTTT. Translation: CASRETNEKLFF. The rearrangement uses TRBV2 and TRBJ1-4; D is unclear. The CDR3 is 12 amino acids. CDR1 and CDR2 from the germline V gene are SNHLY and FYNNEI. V lost 6 bases and J lost 2, with 4 bases in between.

Note on this clonotype: This may be a read error, as it is one base from a much larger clone. CDR3 DNA sequence: TGTGCCACCAGTGATCCACAGGGGGCAAGGGGGCTGTTTTTT. It encodes CATSDPQGARGLFF. The chain recombines TRBV24-1 with TRBJ2-2; 9 bases are shared with TRBD1. The CDR3 contains 14 residues. V trimming: 3 bases; J trimming: 13 bases; junction bases outside the gene matches: 8. Germline CDR1 KGHDR, CDR2 SFDVKD.

As for this clonotype: A much larger clone sits a single nucleotide away, making a read error possible. The chain has TRBV7-2 and TRBJ2-7; D remains unclear. With 7 bases removed from V and 3 bases from J, the gap between germline ends came to 16 bases. The CDR3 runs to 14 residues. Per germline, CDR1 SGHTA and CDR2 FQGNSA. In DNA, the CDR3 is TGTGCCAGCAACCTACAGAGGCTCTTCTACGAGCAGTACTTC. It is translated as CASNLQRLFYEQYF.

The rearrangement links TRBV16 to TRBJ2-1, with D perhaps being TRBD1 or TRBD2 (5 bases each). The CDR3 sequence is 12 residues long. The germline CDR1 and CDR2 sequences are KGHSY and FQNENV. Trimming shortened V by 1 base and J by 9 bases, and 7 bases separated the two germline ends. DNA for the CDR3: TGTGCCAGCAGCCAATTGGGGGTTGAGCAGTTCTTC. This encodes CASSQLGVEQFF. The full variable domain, in which reference TRBV16 and TRBJ2-1 provide the parts outside the CDR3, is GEEVAQTPKHLVRGEGQKAKLYCAPIKGHSYVFWYQQVLKNEFKFLISFQNENVFDETGMPKERFSAKCLPNSPCSLEIQATKLEDSAVYFCASSQLGVEQFFGPGTRLTVL.

Comments on this clonotype: A clone one base away is much larger, so this may be a read error. This sequence joins TRBV6-2 or TRBV6-3 and TRBJ2-1; D unclear. Per germline, CDR1 MNHEY and CDR2 SVGEGT. This CDR3 spans 12 amino acids. The CDR3 coding sequence is TGTGCCAGCAGTTACTCGCCCAATGAGCAGCTCTTC. It yields the protein CASSYSPNEQLF.

Regarding this clonotype: A read error is possible here, since a much larger clone lies one base away. The chain links TRBV20-1 to TRBJ1-1, with TRBD1 identical over 9 bases. CDR1 is DFQATT, CDR2 SNEGSKA, per germline (reference sequence). The CDR3 covers 13 residues. In DNA, the CDR3 is TGCTGTGCACCACAGGGGGCAGGGACTGAAGCTTTCTTT. Encoded protein: CCAPQGAGTEAFF.

The gene calls are TRBV5-1 and TRBJ2-3, with D perhaps TRBD2 (7 bases). V was pared by 5 bases and J by 11 bases, with 18 bases between. Germline CDR1 and CDR2: SGHRS and YFSETQ. The CDR3 extends over 13 amino acids. The CDR3, as DNA: TGCGCCAGCAGTACGGGGGAGGGGGTGATGCAGTATTTT. Its protein is CASSTGEGVMQYF.

This clonotype was observed a few times. V and J are TRBV4-2 and TRBJ2-7; the match to TRBD1 covers 9 bases. The CDR3 contains 16 residues. Unmatched junction bases numbered 6, after V lost 0 bases and J lost 3 bases. Germline V gene lookup returns CDR1 LGHNA and CDR2 YNFKEQ. The CDR3 DNA reads TGTGCCAGCAGCCAAGAGGGCGGACAGGGGCGCTACGAGCAGTACTTC. Translation gives CASSQEGGQGRYEQYF.

In its sample, this clonotype was seen a few times. The chain joins TRBV20-1 to TRBJ2-1; TRBD2 matches at 13 bases. V shed 5 bases, J shed 7 bases, and the junction held 8 bases outside the gene matches. The CDR3 spans 15 residues. Germline assignment: CDR1 DFQATT and CDR2 SNEGSKA (reference sequence). CDR3 bases: TGCAGTGCTTCCCCGACTAGCGGGAGGAGGAATGAGCAGTTCTTC. Translating it yields CSASPTSGRRNEQFF.

In this sample, this clonotype turned up many times. J is TRBJ2-2 and V is TRBV11-2; the D gene is possibly TRBD2 (5 bases). V was shortened by 2 bases and J by 8 bases, with 9 bases between the two germline ends. The length of the CDR3 is 13 residues. Germline values: CDR1 SGHAT, CDR2 FQNNGV. The CDR3: CASSLTGVGELFF. DNA of the CDR3: TGTGCCAGCAGCTTAACCGGGGTGGGGGAGCTGTTTTTT.

This clonotype was seen only a few times. The chain joins TRBV4-3 to TRBJ2-1; a possible D gene is TRBD2 (5 bases). This CDR3 comprises 17 residues. V shed 0 bases and J shed 0 bases, with 12 bases lying between them. Germline values: CDR1 LGHNA, CDR2 YSLEER. This chain's CDR3 is CASSQDSASPSYNEQFF. The CDR3 coding sequence is TGCGCCAGCAGCCAAGATTCGGCTAGCCCCTCCTACAATGAGCAGTTCTTC.

The chain employs TRBV20-1 and TRBJ1-1, with 9 bases matching TRBD1. The length of the CDR3 is 19 residues. J lost 0 bases, V lost 0 bases, and 14 bases had no gene match. Germline V gives CDR1 DFQATT, CDR2 SNEGSKA (reference sequence). This CDR3 is CSARDRGQGPSRMNTEAFF. CDR3 sequence (DNA): TGCAGTGCTAGAGATAGAGGACAGGGGCCTTCAAGAATGAACACTGAAGCTTTCTTT.